This TCR beta chain emerged from a study of response to subunit inactivated influenza vaccine. Each CDR3 protein is one row after TCRdb ran MiXCR on the RT-PCR reads. The sample has about 160,000 distinct CDR3 sequences, roughly 10% seen once. The CDR3 spans 14 residues. V was cut by 5 bases and J by 0 bases, with 8 bases left in between. This clonotype occurred a few times. The sequenced sample was non-naive T cells sorted from PBMCs, obtained roughly 6 weeks after vaccination. V and J are TRBV12-3 or TRBV12-4 and TRBJ1-5; D unclear. The source is a man aged 45-60 years who received an inactivated influenza vaccine. The CDR3 DNA reads TGTGCCAGCAGTGGGATTTATAGCAATCAGCCCCAGCATTTT. Translating gives CASSGIYSNQPQHF.